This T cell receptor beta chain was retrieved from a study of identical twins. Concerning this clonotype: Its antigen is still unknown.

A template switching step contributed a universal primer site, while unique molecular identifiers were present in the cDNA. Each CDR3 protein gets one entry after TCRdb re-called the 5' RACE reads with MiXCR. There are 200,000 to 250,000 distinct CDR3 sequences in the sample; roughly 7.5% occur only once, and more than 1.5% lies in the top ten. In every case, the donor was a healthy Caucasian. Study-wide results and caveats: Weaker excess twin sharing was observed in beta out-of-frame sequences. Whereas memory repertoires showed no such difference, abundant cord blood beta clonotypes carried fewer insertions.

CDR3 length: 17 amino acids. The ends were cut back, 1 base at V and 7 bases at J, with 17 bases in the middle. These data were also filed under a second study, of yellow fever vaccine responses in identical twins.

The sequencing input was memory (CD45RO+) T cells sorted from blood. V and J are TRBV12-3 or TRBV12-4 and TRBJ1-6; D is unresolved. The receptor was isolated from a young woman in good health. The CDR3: CASSLERSGGQNSPLHF. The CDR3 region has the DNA TGTGCCAGCAGTTTAGAGAGATCGGGCGGTCAAAATTCACCCCTCCACTTT.